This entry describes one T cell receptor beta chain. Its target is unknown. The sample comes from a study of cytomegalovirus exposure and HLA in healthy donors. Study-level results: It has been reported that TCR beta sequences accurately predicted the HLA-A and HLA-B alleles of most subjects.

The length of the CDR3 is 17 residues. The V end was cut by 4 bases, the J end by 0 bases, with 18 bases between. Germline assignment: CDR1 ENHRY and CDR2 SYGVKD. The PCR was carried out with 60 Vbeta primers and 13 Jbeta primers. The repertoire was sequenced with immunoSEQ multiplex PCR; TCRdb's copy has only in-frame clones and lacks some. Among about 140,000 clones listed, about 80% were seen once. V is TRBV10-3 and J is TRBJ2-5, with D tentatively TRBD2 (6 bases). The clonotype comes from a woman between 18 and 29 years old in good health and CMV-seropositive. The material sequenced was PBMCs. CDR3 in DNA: TGTGCCATCAGTGGCGGGGACTGGAATTCGTACCAAGAGACCCAGTACTTC. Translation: CAISGGDWNSYQETQYF.